This TCR beta chain was identified during a study of long-term antiretroviral therapy in people with HIV. The CDR3 is made up of 17 amino acids. Germline V gene sequence: CDR1 ENHRY, CDR2 SYGVKD. V was trimmed by 0 bases and J by 0 bases, leaving 14 bases between them. Running of the v3.0 immunoSEQ assay took place at survey level. The data were produced by immunoSEQ multiplex PCR, yet TCRdb's version contains in-frame clones alone and is incomplete. The sample comprises approximately 23,000 clones, around 83% of which are singletons, and less than 6% rests with the top ten. The specimen comprised unsorted PBMCs, sampled just over 2.6 years after starting antiretroviral therapy. The TCR originated in a man aged 35 to 55 with HIV. The V gene is TRBV10-3, the J gene TRBJ1-1; possibly TRBD1 for D (5 bases). In DNA, the CDR3 is TGTGCCATCAGTGAGTCGCAGGGTTCTGCCTTGAACACTGAAGCTTTCTTT. This translates into CAISESQGSALNTEAFF.